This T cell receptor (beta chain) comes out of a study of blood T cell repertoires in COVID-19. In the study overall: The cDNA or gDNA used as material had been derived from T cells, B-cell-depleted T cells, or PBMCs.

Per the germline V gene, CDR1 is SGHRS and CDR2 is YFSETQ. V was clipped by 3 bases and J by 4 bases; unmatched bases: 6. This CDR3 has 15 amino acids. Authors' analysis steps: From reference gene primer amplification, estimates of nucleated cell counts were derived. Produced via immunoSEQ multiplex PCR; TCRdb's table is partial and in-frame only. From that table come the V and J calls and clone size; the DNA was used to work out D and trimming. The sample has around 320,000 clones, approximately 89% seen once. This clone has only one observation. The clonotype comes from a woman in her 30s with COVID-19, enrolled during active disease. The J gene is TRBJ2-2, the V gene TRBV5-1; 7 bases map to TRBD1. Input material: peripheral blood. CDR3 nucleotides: TGCGCCAGCAGCTCAACAGGGGAGCGCACCGGGGAGCTGTTTTTT. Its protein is CASSSTGERTGELFF.